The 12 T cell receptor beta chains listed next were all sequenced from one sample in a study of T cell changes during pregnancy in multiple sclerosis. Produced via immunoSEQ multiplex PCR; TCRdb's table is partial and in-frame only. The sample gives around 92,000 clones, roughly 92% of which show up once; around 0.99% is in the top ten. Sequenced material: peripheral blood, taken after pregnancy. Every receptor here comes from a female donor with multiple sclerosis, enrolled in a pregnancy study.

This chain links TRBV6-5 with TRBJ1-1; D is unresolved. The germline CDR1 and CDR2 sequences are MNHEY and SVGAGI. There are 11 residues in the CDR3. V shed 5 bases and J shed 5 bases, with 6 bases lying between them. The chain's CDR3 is CASSPGTEAFF. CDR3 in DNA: TGTGCCAGCAGTCCCGGTACTGAAGCTTTCTTT.

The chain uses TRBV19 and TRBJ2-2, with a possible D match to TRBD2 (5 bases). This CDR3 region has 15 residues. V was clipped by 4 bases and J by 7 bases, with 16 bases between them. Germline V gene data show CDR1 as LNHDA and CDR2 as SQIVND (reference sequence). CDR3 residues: CASSTQSGLGGELFF. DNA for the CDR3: TGTGCCAGTAGTACCCAATCGGGATTGGGCGGGGAGCTGTTTTTT.

The CDR3 region is CASSLTSGTYEQYF. CDR3 nucleotides: TGTGCCAGCAGCCTTACTAGCGGAACCTACGAGCAGTACTTC. V usage is TRBV7-8 and J usage is TRBJ2-7; 8 bases match TRBD2. Germline V gene lookup returns CDR1 SGHVS and CDR2 FQNEAQ. This CDR3 has 14 amino acids. V lost 5 bases to trimming and J lost 2 bases; unmatched junction nucleotides: 5.

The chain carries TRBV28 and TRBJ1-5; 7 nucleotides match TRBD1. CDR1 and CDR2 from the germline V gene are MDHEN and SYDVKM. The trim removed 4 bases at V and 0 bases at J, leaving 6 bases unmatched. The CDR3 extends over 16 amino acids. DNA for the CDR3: TGTGCCAGCAGTTCCGGGACAGCTGATAGCAATCAGCCCCAGCATTTT. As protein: CASSSGTADSNQPQHF. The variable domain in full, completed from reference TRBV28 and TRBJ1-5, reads DVKVTQSSRYLVKRTGEKVFLECVQDMDHENMFWYRQDPGLGLRLIYFSYDVKMKEKGDIPEGYSVSREKKERFSLILESASTNQTSMYLCASSSGTADSNQPQHFGDGTRLSIL.

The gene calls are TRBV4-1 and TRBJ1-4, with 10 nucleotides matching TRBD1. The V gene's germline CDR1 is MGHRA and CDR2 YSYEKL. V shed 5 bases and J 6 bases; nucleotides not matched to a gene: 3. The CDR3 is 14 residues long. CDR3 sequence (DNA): TGCGCCAGCAGCTTTGGACAGGGGGATGAAAAACTGTTTTTT. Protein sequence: CASSFGQGDEKLFF.

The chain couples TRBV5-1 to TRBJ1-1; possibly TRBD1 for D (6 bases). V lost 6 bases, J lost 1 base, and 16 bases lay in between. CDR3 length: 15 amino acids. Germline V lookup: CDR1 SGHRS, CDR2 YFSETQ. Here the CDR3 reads CASIFGGGRNTEAFF. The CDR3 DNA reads TGCGCCAGCATATTTGGGGGGGGGCGGAACACTGAAGCTTTCTTT.

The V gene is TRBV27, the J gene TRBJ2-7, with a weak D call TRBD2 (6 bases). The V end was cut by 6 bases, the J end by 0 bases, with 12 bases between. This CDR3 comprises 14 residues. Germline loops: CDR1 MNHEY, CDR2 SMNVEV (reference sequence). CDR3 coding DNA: TGTGCCAGCAGGTTGCGGGGTCTCTCCTACGAGCAGTACTTC. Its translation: CASRLRGLSYEQYF.

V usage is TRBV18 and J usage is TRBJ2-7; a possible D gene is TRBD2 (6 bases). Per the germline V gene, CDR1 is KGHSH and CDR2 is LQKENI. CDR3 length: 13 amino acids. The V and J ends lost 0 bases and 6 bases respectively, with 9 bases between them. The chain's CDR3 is CASSPPSGLEQYF. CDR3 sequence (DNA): TGTGCCAGCTCACCACCTAGCGGCCTCGAGCAGTACTTC.

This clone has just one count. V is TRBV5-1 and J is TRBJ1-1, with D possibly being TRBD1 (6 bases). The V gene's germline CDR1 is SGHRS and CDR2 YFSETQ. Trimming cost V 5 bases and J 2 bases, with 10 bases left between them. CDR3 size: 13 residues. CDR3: CASSIGTNTEAFF. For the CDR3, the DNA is TGCGCCAGCAGTATCGGGACAAACACTGAAGCTTTCTTT.

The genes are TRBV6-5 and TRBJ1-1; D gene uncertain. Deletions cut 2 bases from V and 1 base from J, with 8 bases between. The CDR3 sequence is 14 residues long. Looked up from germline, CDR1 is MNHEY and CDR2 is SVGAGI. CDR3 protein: CASSYGQTNTEAFF. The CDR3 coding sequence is TGTGCCAGCAGTTACGGGCAGACGAACACTGAAGCTTTCTTT.

The CDR3 nucleotides read TGTGCCAGCAGTTACGGCGGGAACCAAGAGACCCAGTACTTC. Its protein is CASSYGGNQETQYF. V usage is TRBV6-5 and J usage is TRBJ2-5; D possibly corresponds to TRBD2 (6 bases). Germline V gene data show CDR1 as MNHEY and CDR2 as SVGAGI. The germline V and J ends were trimmed by 2 bases and 0 bases, with 7 bases remaining between them. The CDR3 consists of 14 residues.

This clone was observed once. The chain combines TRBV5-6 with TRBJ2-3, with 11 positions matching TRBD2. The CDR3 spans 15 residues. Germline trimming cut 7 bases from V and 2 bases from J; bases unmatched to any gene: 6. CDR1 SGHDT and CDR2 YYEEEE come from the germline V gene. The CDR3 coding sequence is TGTGCCAGCGGATCGACTAGCGGGACCACAGATACGCAGTATTTT. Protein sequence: CASGSTSGTTDTQYF.